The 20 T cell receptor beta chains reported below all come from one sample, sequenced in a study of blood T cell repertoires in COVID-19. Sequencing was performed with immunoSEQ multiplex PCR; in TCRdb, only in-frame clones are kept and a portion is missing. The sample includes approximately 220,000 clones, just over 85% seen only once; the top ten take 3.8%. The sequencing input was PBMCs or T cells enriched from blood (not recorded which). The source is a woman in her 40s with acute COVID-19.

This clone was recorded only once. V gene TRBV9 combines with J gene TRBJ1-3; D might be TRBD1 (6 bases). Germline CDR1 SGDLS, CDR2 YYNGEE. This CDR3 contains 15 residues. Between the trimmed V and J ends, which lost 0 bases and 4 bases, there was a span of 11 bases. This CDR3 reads CASSVDPRGGNTIYF. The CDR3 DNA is TGTGCCAGCAGCGTAGATCCCAGGGGAGGAAACACCATATATTTT.

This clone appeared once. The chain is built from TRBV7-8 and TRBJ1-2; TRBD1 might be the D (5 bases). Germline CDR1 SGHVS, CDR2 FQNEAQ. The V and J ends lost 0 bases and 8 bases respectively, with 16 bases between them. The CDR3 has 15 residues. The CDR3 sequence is CASSLALDSRGGYTF. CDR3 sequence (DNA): TGTGCCAGCAGCTTAGCCCTAGACAGCCGAGGAGGCTACACCTTC.

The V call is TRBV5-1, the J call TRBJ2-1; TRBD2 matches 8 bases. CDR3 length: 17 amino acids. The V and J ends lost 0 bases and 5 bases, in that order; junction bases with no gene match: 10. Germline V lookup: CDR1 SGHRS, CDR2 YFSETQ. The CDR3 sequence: CASSLATSGRLNNEQFF. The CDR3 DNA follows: TGCGCCAGCAGCTTGGCGACAAGCGGGAGACTAAACAATGAGCAGTTCTTC.

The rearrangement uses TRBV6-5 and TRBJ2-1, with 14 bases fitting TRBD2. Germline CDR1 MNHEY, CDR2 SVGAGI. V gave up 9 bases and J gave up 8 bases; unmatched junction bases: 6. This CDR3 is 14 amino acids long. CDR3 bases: TGTGCCAGGAAGGGACTAGCGGGAGCCTATGAGCAGTTCTTC. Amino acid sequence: CARKGLAGAYEQFF.

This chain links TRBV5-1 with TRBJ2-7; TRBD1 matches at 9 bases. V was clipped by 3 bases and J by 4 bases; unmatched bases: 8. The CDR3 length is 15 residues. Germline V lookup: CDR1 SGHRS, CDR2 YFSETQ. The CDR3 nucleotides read TGCGCCAGCAGCTCCTCCGGGACAGGGACTTACGAGCAGTACTTC. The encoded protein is CASSSSGTGTYEQYF.

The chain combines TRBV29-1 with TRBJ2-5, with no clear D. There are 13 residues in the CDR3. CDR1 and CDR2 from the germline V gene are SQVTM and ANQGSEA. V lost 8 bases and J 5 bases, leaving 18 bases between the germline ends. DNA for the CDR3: TGCAGCATATATATCAGGTTTAAGGAGACCCAGTACTTC. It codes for CSIYIRFKETQYF.

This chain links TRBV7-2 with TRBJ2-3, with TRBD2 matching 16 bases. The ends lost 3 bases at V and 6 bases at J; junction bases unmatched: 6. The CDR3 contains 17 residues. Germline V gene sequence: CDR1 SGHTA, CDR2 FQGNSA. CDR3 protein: CASSFQGLAGGRDTQYF. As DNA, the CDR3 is TGTGCCAGCAGCTTCCAGGGACTAGCGGGAGGGCGGGATACGCAGTATTTT.

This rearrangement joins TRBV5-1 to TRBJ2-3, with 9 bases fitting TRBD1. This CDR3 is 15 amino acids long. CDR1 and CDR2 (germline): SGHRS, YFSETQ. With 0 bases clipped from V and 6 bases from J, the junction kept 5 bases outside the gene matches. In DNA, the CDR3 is TGCGCCAGCAGCTTGGCCGGGACAGGGTCCGATACGCAGTATTTT. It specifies CASSLAGTGSDTQYF.

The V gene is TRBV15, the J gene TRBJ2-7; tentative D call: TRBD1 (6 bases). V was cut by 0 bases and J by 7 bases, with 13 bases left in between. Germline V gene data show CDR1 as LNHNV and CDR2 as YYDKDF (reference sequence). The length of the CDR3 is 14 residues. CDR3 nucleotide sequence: TGTGCCACCAGCAGAGAGGAGACAGGACGGGAGCAGTACTTC. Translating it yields CATSREETGREQYF. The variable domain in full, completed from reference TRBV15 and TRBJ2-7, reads DAMVIQNPRYQVTQFGKPVTLSCSQTLNHNVMYWYQQKSSQAPKLLFHYYDKDFNNEADTPDNFQSRRPNTSFCFLDIRSPGLGDTAMYLCATSREETGREQYFGPGTRLTVT.

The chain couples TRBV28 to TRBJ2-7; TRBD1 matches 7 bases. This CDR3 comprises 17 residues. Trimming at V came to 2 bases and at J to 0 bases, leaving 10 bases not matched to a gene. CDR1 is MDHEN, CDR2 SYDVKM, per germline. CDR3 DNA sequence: TGTGCCAGCAGTTTAATTCGACAGGGATTAAGCTCCTACGAGCAGTACTTC. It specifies CASSLIRQGLSSYEQYF.

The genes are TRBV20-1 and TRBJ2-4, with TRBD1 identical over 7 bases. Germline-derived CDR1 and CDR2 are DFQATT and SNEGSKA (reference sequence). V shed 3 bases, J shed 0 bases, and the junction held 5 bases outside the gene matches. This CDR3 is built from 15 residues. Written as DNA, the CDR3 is TGCAGTGCTAGTTCGGGACAGTTAGCCAAAAACATTCAGTACTTC. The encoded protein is CSASSGQLAKNIQYF.

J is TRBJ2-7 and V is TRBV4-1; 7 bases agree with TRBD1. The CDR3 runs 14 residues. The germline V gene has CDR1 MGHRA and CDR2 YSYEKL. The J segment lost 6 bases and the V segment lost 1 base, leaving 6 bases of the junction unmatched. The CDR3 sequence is CASSQGQGNGEQYF. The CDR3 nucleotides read TGCGCCAGCAGCCAAGGACAGGGAAACGGCGAGCAGTACTTC.

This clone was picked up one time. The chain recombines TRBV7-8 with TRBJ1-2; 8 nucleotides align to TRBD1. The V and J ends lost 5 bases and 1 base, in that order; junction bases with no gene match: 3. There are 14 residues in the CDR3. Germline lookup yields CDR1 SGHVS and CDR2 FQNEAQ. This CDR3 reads CASSMTGVNYGYTF. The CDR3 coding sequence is TGTGCCAGCAGCATGACAGGGGTTAACTATGGCTACACCTTC.

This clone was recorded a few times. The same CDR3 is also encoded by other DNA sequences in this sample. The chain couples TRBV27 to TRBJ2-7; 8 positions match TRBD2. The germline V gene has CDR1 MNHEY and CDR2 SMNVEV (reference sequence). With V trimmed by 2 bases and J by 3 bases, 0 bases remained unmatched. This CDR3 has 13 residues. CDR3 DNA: TGTGCCAGCAGTTTACGGGAGGGCTACGAGCAGTACTTC. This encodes CASSLREGYEQYF.

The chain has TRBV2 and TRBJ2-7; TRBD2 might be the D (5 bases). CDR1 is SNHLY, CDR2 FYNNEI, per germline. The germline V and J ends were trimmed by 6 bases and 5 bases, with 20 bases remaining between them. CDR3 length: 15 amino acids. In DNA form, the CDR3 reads TGTGCCAGCAGATCCGACCAAGGCGGAGGCCACGAGCAGTACTTC. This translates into CASRSDQGGGHEQYF.

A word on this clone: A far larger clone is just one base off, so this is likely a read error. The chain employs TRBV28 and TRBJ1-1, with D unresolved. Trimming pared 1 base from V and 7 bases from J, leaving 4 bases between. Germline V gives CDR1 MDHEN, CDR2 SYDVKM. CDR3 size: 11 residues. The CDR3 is CASSLFSEAFF. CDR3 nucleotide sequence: TGTGCCAGCAGTTTATTTAGTGAAGCTTTCTTT.

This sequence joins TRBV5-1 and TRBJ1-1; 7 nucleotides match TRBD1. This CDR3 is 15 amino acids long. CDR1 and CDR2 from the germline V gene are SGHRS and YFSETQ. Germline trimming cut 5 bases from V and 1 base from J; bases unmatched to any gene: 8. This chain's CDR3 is CASRLTGQSNTEAFF. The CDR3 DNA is TGCGCCAGCAGATTAACGGGACAGTCGAACACTGAAGCTTTCTTT.

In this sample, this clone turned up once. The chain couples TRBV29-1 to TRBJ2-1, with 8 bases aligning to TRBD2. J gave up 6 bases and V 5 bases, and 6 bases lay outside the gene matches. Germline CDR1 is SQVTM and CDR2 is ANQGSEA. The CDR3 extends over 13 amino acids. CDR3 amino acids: CSVRTSFSNEQFF. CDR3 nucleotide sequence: TGCAGCGTTCGGACTAGCTTCTCCAATGAGCAGTTCTTC.

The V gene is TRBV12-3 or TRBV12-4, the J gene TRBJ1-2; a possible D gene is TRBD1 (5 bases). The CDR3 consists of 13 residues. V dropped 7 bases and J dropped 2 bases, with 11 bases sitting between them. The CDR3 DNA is TGTGCCAGCACTCCGGGACTGAACTATGGCTACACCTTC. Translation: CASTPGLNYGYTF.

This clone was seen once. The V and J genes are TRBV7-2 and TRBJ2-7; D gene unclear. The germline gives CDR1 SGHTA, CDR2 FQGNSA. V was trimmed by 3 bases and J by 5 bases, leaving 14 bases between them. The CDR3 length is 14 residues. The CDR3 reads CASSLGRPVNEQYF. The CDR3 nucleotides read TGTGCCAGCAGCTTGGGCAGACCCGTCAACGAGCAGTACTTC.